The 16 T cell receptor beta chains listed next were all sequenced from one sample in a study of T cell responses to AZD1222 COVID-19 vaccine (dated by TCRdb to the early 2020s). Library prep was done by the immunoSEQ multiplex PCR assay. In its TCRdb copy, this immuneACCESS table keeps in-frame sequences only and misses some clones. Where compared with another copy, unresolved V genes explain less than half of these, and the others have no known cause. This sample has 100,000 to 130,000 clones in its table, and 87% of those were observed once. The ten largest account for approximately 4% of the sample. What the time point label conveys for this sample: baseline before first vaccination. The sequencing here drew on peripheral blood, taken on day 0 of AZD1222 vaccination. These receptors were collected from an adult in good health.

This sequence joins TRBV3-1 (or the pseudogene TRBV3-2) and TRBJ1-2, with TRBD1 matching over 9 bases. CDR3 length equals 16 residues. The germline V gene encodes CDR1 LGHDT and CDR2 YNNKEL (reference sequence). With 1 base clipped from V and 4 bases from J, the junction kept 7 bases outside the gene matches. CDR3 protein: CASSQGGTGGSYGYTF. The CDR3 nucleotides read TGTGCCAGCAGCCAAGGGGGCACAGGGGGCTCCTATGGCTACACCTTC.

This clone has more than one count but fewer than ten. CDR3: CASSLIAGGQETQYF. Written as DNA, the CDR3 is TGTGCCAGCAGCTTGATAGCGGGGGGCCAAGAGACCCAGTACTTC. This sequence joins TRBV5-4 and TRBJ2-5, with 10 bases identical to TRBD2. The CDR3 loop spans 15 amino acids. Germline CDR1 reads SGHNT; CDR2 reads YYREEE (reference sequence). The ends lost 1 base at V and 1 base at J; junction bases unmatched: 1.

The sample holds one count of this clone. The chain uses TRBV6-6 and TRBJ2-1; perhaps TRBD1 as D (6 bases). The CDR3 has 13 amino acids. Between the trimmed V and J ends, which lost 7 bases and 7 bases, there was a span of 14 bases. The V gene's germline CDR1 is MNHNY and CDR2 SVGAGI (reference sequence). The DNA of the CDR3 is TGTGCCAGCACCCCGAGGACAGTAAATGAGCAGTTCTTC. It specifies CASTPRTVNEQFF.

V is TRBV5-8 and J is TRBJ1-2; a weak D match, TRBD1 (5 bases). CDR3 length: 17 amino acids. Trimming removed 2 bases from V and 6 bases from J, with 23 bases in between. The V gene's germline CDR1 is SGHTS and CDR2 YDEGEE. The CDR3 protein is CASSFEGRVGRYHGYTF. In nucleotides, the CDR3 is TGTGCCAGCAGCTTTGAGGGCAGGGTGGGGAGATACCATGGCTACACCTTC.

The genes are TRBV27 and TRBJ2-2; no definite D call. CDR3 length: 14 residues. Germline CDR1 and CDR2: MNHEY and SMNVEV (reference sequence). Trimming shortened V by 6 bases and J by 0 bases, and 8 bases separated the two germline ends. The CDR3 nucleotides read TGTGCCAGCAGCTTAGGTGCGAACACCGGGGAGCTGTTTTTT. It translates to CASSLGANTGELFF.

The chain joins TRBV23-1 to TRBJ1-5; D possibly corresponds to TRBD1 (5 bases). TRBV23-1 is labeled an ORF, and its function is uncertain. CDR3 length: 17 residues. V dropped 6 bases and J dropped 3 bases, with 21 bases sitting between them. CDR3 amino acids: CASRRDSFSASNQPQHF. DNA for the CDR3: TGCGCCAGCAGGCGGGACTCTTTCAGTGCCTCCAATCAGCCCCAGCATTTT.

The V and J genes are TRBV7-6 and TRBJ2-3, with TRBD1 matching 8 bases. Germline CDR1 and CDR2: SGHVS and FNYEAQ. The CDR3 runs to 18 residues. Trimming removed 2 bases from V and 2 bases from J; junction bases left unmatched: 12. The DNA for the CDR3 is TGTGCCAGCAGCTTACCCGTGGACAGGGCGGGAATCACAGATACGCAGTATTTT. It specifies CASSLPVDRAGITDTQYF.

The chain carries TRBV7-3 and TRBJ1-6; perhaps TRBD1 as D (6 bases). The CDR3 is 14 amino acids. Germline CDR1 is SGHTA and CDR2 is FQGTGA. V shed 6 bases and J shed 6 bases, with 12 bases lying between them. CDR3 DNA sequence: TGTGCCAGCAGGTCGGGACAAAGTAATTCACCCCTCCACTTT. Translated: CASRSGQSNSPLHF.

The rearrangement joins TRBV9 to TRBJ1-2, with D hard to call. The ends were cut back, 4 bases at V and 5 bases at J, with 15 bases in the middle. This CDR3 region has 14 residues. Germline CDR1 is SGDLS and CDR2 is YYNGEE. CDR3 DNA: TGTGCCAGCAGCCCCCCGAGGGCCCCTTATGGCTACACCTTC. It codes for CASSPPRAPYGYTF.

V is TRBV27 and J is TRBJ2-3, with D perhaps matching TRBD1 (5 bases). The V and J ends lost 3 bases and 2 bases respectively, with 15 bases between them. Per germline, CDR1 MNHEY and CDR2 SMNVEV (reference sequence). The CDR3 consists of 16 residues. As DNA, the CDR3 is TGTGCCAGCAGTTTGGGCCCTCAGGGCCCCACAGATACGCAGTATTTT. Encoded protein: CASSLGPQGPTDTQYF.

The chain employs TRBV4-1 and TRBJ2-1; D gene unclear. CDR3 length equals 14 residues. CDR1 is MGHRA, CDR2 YSYEKL, per germline. Trimming took off 1 base at V and 7 bases at J, with 11 bases between the two ends. CDR3 DNA: TGCGCCAGCAGCCAAGTTTCCAGGCAGAATGAGCAGTTCTTC. It codes for CASSQVSRQNEQFF.

This sequence joins TRBV27 and TRBJ2-1; 8 nucleotides agree with TRBD1. Trimming cost V 5 bases and J 4 bases; bases outside gene matches: 10. The CDR3 consists of 16 residues. CDR1 and CDR2 from the germline V gene are MNHEY and SMNVEV (reference sequence). In DNA form, the CDR3 reads TGTGCCAGCAGTAGCGCCGGGAACAGGGGGTACAATGAGCAGTTCTTC. It translates to CASSSAGNRGYNEQFF.

The chain recombines TRBV7-3 with TRBJ2-1, with 9 bases lining up with TRBD2. Losses at the gene ends were 5 bases for V and 0 bases for J; bases not matched to a gene: 5. Germline loops: CDR1 SGHTA, CDR2 FQGTGA. The CDR3 covers 16 residues. CDR3 in DNA: TGTGCCAGCAGCAGACAAGCGGGGGGCTCCTACAATGAGCAGTTCTTC. It yields the protein CASSRQAGGSYNEQFF. Supplemented by reference TRBV7-3 and TRBJ2-1, the full variable domain reads GAGVSQTPSNKVTEKGKYVELRCDPISGHTALYWYRQSLGQGPEFLIYFQGTGAADDSGLPNDRFFAVRPEGSVSTLKIQRTERGDSAVYLCASSRQAGGSYNEQFFGPGTRLTVL.

This clone was seen just once. V usage is TRBV27 and J usage is TRBJ2-3, with 15 bases aligning to TRBD2. This CDR3 region has 18 residues. The ends lost 5 bases at V and 2 bases at J; junction bases unmatched: 8. Germline-derived CDR1 and CDR2 are MNHEY and SMNVEV (reference sequence). CDR3 amino acids: CASSLHRTSGRDTDTQYF. DNA for the CDR3: TGTGCCAGCAGTCTTCATCGGACTAGCGGGAGGGACACAGATACGCAGTATTTT.

This clone was recorded a few times. The chain is built from TRBV4-3 and TRBJ1-1; tentatively, D is TRBD1 (5 bases). Trimming removed 0 bases from V and 2 bases from J, with 10 bases in between. The CDR3 totals 15 residues. Germline CDR1 LGHNA, CDR2 YSLEER. CDR3 in DNA: TGCGCCAGCAGCCAAGATCTGGACAAAAACACTGAAGCTTTCTTT. As protein: CASSQDLDKNTEAFF.

This chain joins TRBV6-2 or TRBV6-3 and TRBJ2-2; D not resolved. The germline V gene has CDR1 MNHEY and CDR2 SVGEGT. V lost 0 bases, J lost 2 bases, and 13 bases lay in between. This CDR3 has 17 amino acids. CDR3 amino acids: CASSYSTKWANTGELFF. Here the CDR3 DNA reads TGTGCCAGCAGTTACTCGACAAAATGGGCTAACACCGGGGAGCTGTTTTTT.